The 22 T cell receptor beta chains below all came from one sample that was sequenced in a study of T-cell reconstitution after alpha-beta-depleted transplantation in children. Unique molecular identifiers were incorporated into the prepared TCRbeta library. One entry per CDR3 protein, called by TCRdb with MiXCR from the PCR reads. Here the sample spans around 500,000 distinct CDR3 sequences, approximately 12% being singletons. Specimen: PBMCs from the stem cell graft donor, collected from the stem cell graft. The receptors were gathered from a human donor who donated a stem cell graft to a child with combined immunodeficiency.

This clonotype was counted ten times or more. The chain employs TRBV12-3 or TRBV12-4 and TRBJ2-5, with 9 bases that match TRBD1. V shed 0 bases and J 7 bases; nucleotides not matched to a gene: 6. The CDR3 spans 15 residues. The CDR3 is CASSLARQGGVTQYF. Here the CDR3 DNA reads TGTGCCAGCAGTTTAGCGAGACAGGGGGGTGTGACCCAGTACTTC.

The gene calls are TRBV5-5 and TRBJ2-1; 12 nucleotides line up with TRBD2. The CDR3 extends over 16 amino acids. Germline loops: CDR1 SGHKS, CDR2 YYEKEE (reference sequence). V was clipped by 4 bases and J by 6 bases; unmatched bases: 8. The CDR3 sequence is CASSRWTSGTRNEQFF. CDR3 nucleotide sequence: TGTGCCAGCAGCCGATGGACTAGCGGGACCCGCAATGAGCAGTTCTTC. Together with reference TRBV5-5 and TRBJ2-1, the CDR3 gives the full variable domain: DAGVTQSPTHLIKTRGQQVTLRCSPISGHKSVSWYQQVLGQGPQFIFQYYEKEERGRGNFPDRFSARQFPNYSSELNVNALLLGDSALYLCASSRWTSGTRNEQFFGPGTRLTVL.

This clonotype has at least ten counts. The chain has TRBV20-1 and TRBJ1-1; no definite D call. Trimming took 6 bases from V and 1 from J, leaving 18 bases between them. Per the germline V gene, CDR1 is DFQATT and CDR2 is SNEGSKA (reference sequence). The CDR3 runs to 15 residues. CDR3 amino acids: CSAQVFDLGNTEAFF. CDR3 coding DNA: TGCAGTGCCCAGGTTTTCGACCTGGGGAACACTGAAGCTTTCTTT.

This clonotype was picked up many times. The rearrangement links TRBV5-1 to TRBJ1-1; D is unresolved. The CDR3 runs to 13 residues. The germline gives CDR1 SGHRS, CDR2 YFSETQ. Trimming removed 0 bases from V and 3 bases from J, with 6 bases in between. The CDR3, as DNA: TGCGCCAGCAGCTTGGCCGGGCACACTGAAGCTTTCTTT. As protein: CASSLAGHTEAFF. Variable domain in full (rest from reference TRBV5-1 and TRBJ1-1): KAGVTQTPRYLIKTRGQQVTLSCSPISGHRSVSWYQQTPGQGLQFLFEYFSETQRNKGNFPGRFSGRQFSNSRSEMNVSTLELGDSALYLCASSLAGHTEAFFGQGTRLTVV.

This clonotype was counted a few times. The chain recombines TRBV7-9 with TRBJ2-7; 10 bases line up with TRBD2. This CDR3 is 16 amino acids long. V was pared by 0 bases and J by 0 bases, with 2 bases of the junction left unmatched. Germline V gene lookup returns CDR1 SEHNR and CDR2 FQNEAQ (reference sequence). The CDR3 nucleotides are TGTGCCAGCAGCTTAGCCGGACTAGCGGTCTCCTACGAGCAGTACTTC. Translation: CASSLAGLAVSYEQYF.

This clonotype was picked up many times. The gene calls are TRBV12-3 or TRBV12-4 and TRBJ2-7; TRBD2 matches 8 bases. Trimming removed 2 bases from V and 5 bases from J; junction bases left unmatched: 8. This CDR3 has 15 amino acids. CDR3 sequence (DNA): TGTGCCAGCAGTTTAAACCCGGGACTAGACCACGAGCAGTACTTC. Its protein product is CASSLNPGLDHEQYF.

The chain recombines TRBV7-3 with TRBJ2-3; D is possibly TRBD1 or TRBD2 (5 bases each). Germline loops: CDR1 SGHTA, CDR2 FQGTGA. The length of the CDR3 is 15 residues. V was cut by 5 bases and J by 2 bases, with 14 bases left in between. CDR3 in DNA: TGTGCCAGCAGCGACCGGGACGGCCTCACAGATACGCAGTATTTT. This codes for CASSDRDGLTDTQYF.

The chain has TRBV27 and TRBJ1-4, with D hard to call. Trimming removed 5 bases at V and 3 bases at J, with 16 bases between. Germline V gives CDR1 MNHEY, CDR2 SMNVEV (reference sequence). The CDR3 has 16 amino acids. The CDR3 DNA is TGTGCCAGCAGTCCTTCACCGGGAGCTCCTAATGAAAAACTGTTTTTT. As protein: CASSPSPGAPNEKLFF.

This clonotype has at least ten counts. The chain has TRBV4-2 and TRBJ2-5; D is possibly TRBD1 or TRBD2 (5 bases each). CDR3 length equals 16 residues. V dropped 1 base and J dropped 2 bases, with 14 bases sitting between them. From germline, CDR1 is LGHNA and CDR2 YNFKEQ. The CDR3 reads CASSQVSRDLQETQYF. The CDR3, as DNA: TGTGCCAGCAGCCAAGTTAGTAGGGACCTACAAGAGACCCAGTACTTC.

CDR3 amino acids: CATSESADYEQYF. CDR3 bases: TGTGCCACCAGCGAGAGCGCGGACTACGAGCAGTACTTC. This chain joins TRBV15 and TRBJ2-7; D not certain. V dropped 5 bases and J dropped 3 bases, with 11 bases sitting between them. The CDR3 totals 13 residues. Looked up from germline, CDR1 is LNHNV and CDR2 is YYDKDF (reference sequence).

This clonotype was seen many times. The rearrangement uses TRBV12-3 or TRBV12-4 and TRBJ2-5; possibly TRBD2 for D (6 bases). This CDR3 has 17 amino acids. Deletions cut 4 bases from V and 4 bases from J, with 22 bases between. The CDR3 reads CASSSETRAGPRETQYF. CDR3 sequence (DNA): TGTGCCAGCAGTTCCGAGACTAGGGCTGGGCCCAGAGAGACCCAGTACTTC.

There are a few counts of this clonotype. The genes are TRBV12-3 or TRBV12-4 and TRBJ2-1, with a weak D call TRBD1 (6 bases). Trimming removed 5 bases from V and 7 bases from J, with 18 bases in between. CDR3 size: 15 residues. CDR3 loop: CASSESGTSRNEQFF. Written as DNA, the CDR3 is TGTGCCAGCAGTGAATCGGGGACATCCCGAAATGAGCAGTTCTTC.

J is TRBJ2-7 and V is TRBV27; 7 bases fit TRBD1. The V gene's germline CDR1 is MNHEY and CDR2 SMNVEV (reference sequence). Trimming took 6 bases from V and 0 from J; bases not matched to a gene: 2. This CDR3 spans 13 amino acids. As DNA, the CDR3 is TGTGCCAGCAGGGGACAGTACTCCTACGAGCAGTACTTC. The encoded protein is CASRGQYSYEQYF.

This clonotype was seen ten or more times. The chain combines TRBV6-2 or TRBV6-3 with TRBJ2-1; unclear D gene. CDR1 is MNHEY, CDR2 SVGEGT, per germline. The CDR3 length is 14 residues. The germline V and J ends were trimmed by 0 bases and 3 bases, with 6 bases remaining between them. The CDR3 sequence: CASSYSGGYNEQFF. DNA for the CDR3: TGTGCCAGCAGTTACTCAGGCGGCTACAATGAGCAGTTCTTC.

The chain uses TRBV7-9 and TRBJ2-7; TRBD1 might be the D (6 bases). Germline CDR1 and CDR2: SEHNR and FQNEAQ (reference sequence). This CDR3 is 13 amino acids long. With 5 bases removed from V and 0 bases from J, the gap between germline ends came to 8 bases. CDR3 bases: TGTGCCAGCAGCCGACAGGTCTCCTACGAGCAGTACTTC. As protein: CASSRQVSYEQYF.

The chain uses TRBV6-1 and TRBJ2-7; maybe TRBD1 (6 bases). Trimming shortened V by 6 bases and J by 3 bases, and 9 bases separated the two germline ends. Germline V gene data show CDR1 as MNHNS and CDR2 as SASEGT. The CDR3 covers 12 residues. The CDR3 sequence is CASRLTGYEQYF. CDR3 nucleotides: TGTGCCAGCAGGCTGACAGGCTACGAGCAGTACTTC.

This chain links TRBV12-5 with TRBJ2-7; D is possibly TRBD1 (5 bases). From germline, CDR1 is LGHNT and CDR2 FRNRAP. The CDR3 consists of 16 residues. Trimming pared 3 bases from V and 0 bases from J, leaving 15 bases between. The CDR3 spells CASGFHNKDNSYEQYF. The CDR3 DNA is TGTGCTAGTGGTTTTCACAATAAGGACAACTCCTACGAGCAGTACTTC. The whole variable domain, remainder taken from reference TRBV12-5 and TRBJ2-7, is DARVTQTPRHKVTEMGQEVTMRCQPILGHNTVFWYRQTMMQGLELLAYFRNRAPLDDSGMPKDRFSAEMPDATLATLKIQPSEPRDSAVYFCASGFHNKDNSYEQYFGPGTRLTVT.

The rearrangement joins TRBV20-1 to TRBJ2-7; no clear D. Germline assignment: CDR1 DFQATT and CDR2 SNEGSKA (reference sequence). With 0 bases removed from V and 7 bases from J, the gap between germline ends came to 19 bases. CDR3 length: 15 residues. In nucleotides, the CDR3 is TGCAGTGCTAGAGATAGGCTGGGTCCTAGTCGGGAGCAGTACTTC. This sequence encodes CSARDRLGPSREQYF.

The table lists this clonotype with many counts. The chain carries TRBV9 and TRBJ1-2, with D perhaps matching TRBD1 (5 bases). The CDR3 length is 16 residues. Germline V lookup: CDR1 SGDLS, CDR2 YYNGEE. The V end lost 4 bases, the J end lost 7 bases, and 23 bases lay between the germline ends. CDR3 protein: CASSPTDGQFDGGYTF. DNA of the CDR3: TGTGCCAGCAGCCCCACAGATGGACAATTTGATGGTGGCTACACCTTC.

The V gene is TRBV9, the J gene TRBJ2-7; no clear D. The germline CDR1 and CDR2 sequences are SGDLS and YYNGEE. With 0 bases removed from V and 2 bases from J, the gap between germline ends came to 9 bases. CDR3 size: 14 residues. The CDR3 nucleotides read TGTGCCAGCAGCGTAGCTAACAGCCCCTACGAGCAGTACTTC. Protein product: CASSVANSPYEQYF.

The V gene is TRBV28, the J gene TRBJ2-3, with 8 positions matching TRBD1. The length of the CDR3 is 14 residues. Germline loops: CDR1 MDHEN, CDR2 SYDVKM. The trim removed 5 bases at V and 11 bases at J, leaving 12 bases unmatched. CDR3 amino acids: CASSRVTGDPRQYF. The CDR3 DNA reads as TGTGCCAGCAGTAGGGTGACAGGGGACCCCCGGCAGTATTTT. Complete variable domain (other parts from reference TRBV28 and TRBJ2-3): DVKVTQSSRYLVKRTGEKVFLECVQDMDHENMFWYRQDPGLGLRLIYFSYDVKMKEKGDIPEGYSVSREKKERFSLILESASTNQTSMYLCASSRVTGDPRQYFGPGTRLTVL.

This clonotype has a handful of counts. The chain combines TRBV7-8 with TRBJ2-5; the match to TRBD1 covers 8 bases. The length of the CDR3 is 15 residues. Germline assignment: CDR1 SGHVS and CDR2 FQNEAQ. V lost 4 bases and J lost 1; bases outside the gene matches: 5. CDR3 residues: CASSSDRAPQETQYF. The CDR3 nucleotides are TGTGCCAGCAGCTCGGACAGGGCTCCCCAAGAGACCCAGTACTTC.